Each of the 24 T cell receptor beta chains below was sequenced from the same sample in a study of vaccination and CD4 T cells after COVID-19. This sample's treatment: roughly 10-day PBMC culture with coronavirus spike peptide pools or control peptides (ViraFEST assay). Sequencing of cultured CD4+ T cell DNA used the Oncomine TCR Beta short-read assay. TCRdb reprocessed the PCR reads via MiXCR and lists one record per CDR3 protein. The sample holds 9,500 to 15,000 distinct CDR3 sequences, approximately 55% seen once. For these receptors, no antigen is known. Material for sequencing was CD4+ T cells from blood, cultured in vitro. These receptors were obtained from a human donor who had recovered from COVID-19.

The chain has TRBV28 and TRBJ1-5, with D possibly matching TRBD1 (5 bases). The CDR3 length is 15 residues. In germline, CDR1 is MDHEN, CDR2 SYDVKM. The germline V and J ends were trimmed by 0 bases and 0 bases, with 6 bases remaining between them. CDR3 DNA sequence: TGTGCCAGCAGTTTATGGGGGGATAGCAATCAGCCCCAGCATTTT. The encoded protein is CASSLWGDSNQPQHF.

V is TRBV29-1 and J is TRBJ2-5; D is uncertain. The V and J ends lost 7 bases and 2 bases respectively, with 5 bases between them. Germline-derived CDR1 and CDR2 are SQVTM and ANQGSEA. This CDR3 is built from 10 residues. In DNA form, the CDR3 reads TGCAGCGCCGCTCAAGAGACCCAGTACTTC. It encodes CSAAQETQYF. The entire variable domain, with the rest obtained from reference TRBV29-1 and TRBJ2-5, is as follows: SAVISQKPSRDICQRGTSLTIQCQVDSQVTMMFWYRQQPGQSLTLIATANQGSEATYESGFVIDKFPISRPNLTFSTLTVSNMSPEDSSIYLCSAAQETQYFGPGTRLLVL.

This clonotype was observed a few times. The chain has TRBV4-1 and TRBJ1-2; 8 bases agree with TRBD1. CDR3 size: 14 residues. Germline CDR1 is MGHRA and CDR2 is YSYEKL. V was clipped by 1 base and J by 7 bases; unmatched bases: 5. The CDR3 coding sequence is TGCGCCAGCAGCCAAGGTACAGGGGGAATTGGCTACACCTTC. It encodes CASSQGTGGIGYTF.

The chain has TRBV6-2 or TRBV6-3 and TRBJ2-5; tentative D call: TRBD2 (5 bases). Germline V lookup: CDR1 MNHEY, CDR2 SVGEGT. The CDR3 length is 17 residues. V lost 0 bases to trimming and J lost 5 bases, with 19 bases between them. The CDR3 loop reads CASSYSGQSGSRETQYF. CDR3 DNA sequence: TGTGCCAGCAGTTACTCGGGTCAGTCGGGGAGTAGGGAGACCCAGTACTTC.

This rearrangement joins TRBV20-1 to TRBJ2-4; 8 bases are a match to TRBD1. CDR3 length equals 13 residues. Germline assignment: CDR1 DFQATT and CDR2 SNEGSKA (reference sequence). V gave up 5 bases and J gave up 4 bases; unmatched junction bases: 4. The chain's CDR3 is CSAPRTGKNIQYF. Here the CDR3 DNA reads TGCAGTGCTCCCCGGACAGGGAAAAACATTCAGTACTTC.

The chain joins TRBV20-1 to TRBJ1-1, with 8 bases that match TRBD1. CDR3 length: 13 amino acids. V lost 4 bases to trimming and J lost 5 bases; unmatched junction nucleotides: 6. Germline CDR1 DFQATT, CDR2 SNEGSKA (reference sequence). The CDR3 protein is CSAISGTGTEAFF. Here the CDR3 DNA reads TGCAGTGCTATTTCCGGGACAGGAACTGAAGCTTTCTTT.

The rearrangement links TRBV20-1 to TRBJ2-1, with D perhaps TRBD2 (6 bases). Germline lookup yields CDR1 DFQATT and CDR2 SNEGSKA (reference sequence). The CDR3 is 13 residues long. V was pared by 3 bases and J by 7 bases, with 13 bases between. CDR3 protein: CSASGRERNEQFF. The CDR3 DNA is TGCAGTGCTAGTGGTCGGGAGAGGAATGAGCAGTTCTTC.

V and J are TRBV27 and TRBJ1-1; 8 nucleotides align to TRBD1. The CDR3 extends over 12 amino acids. V lost 8 bases and J lost 4; bases outside the gene matches: 3. The germline CDR1 and CDR2 sequences are MNHEY and SMNVEV (reference sequence). The CDR3 nucleotides are TGTGCCAGCTCCGACAGGGGCACTGAAGCTTTCTTT. This gives the protein CASSDRGTEAFF.

The chain recombines TRBV7-9 with TRBJ2-7; TRBD2 aligns across 7 bases. The ends lost 2 bases at V and 5 bases at J; junction bases unmatched: 12. This CDR3 is built from 16 residues. Per the germline V gene, CDR1 is SEHNR and CDR2 is FQNEAQ (reference sequence). Here the CDR3 DNA reads TGTGCCAGCAGCTTATTGGCGGGAGCTTCTCCCGACGAGCAGTACTTC. Amino acids: CASSLLAGASPDEQYF.

The chain links TRBV6-1 to TRBJ2-7; D uncertain. Germline lookup yields CDR1 MNHNS and CDR2 SASEGT. The length of the CDR3 is 12 residues. Trimming removed 6 bases at V and 3 bases at J, with 9 bases between. This CDR3 reads CASRSLNYEQYF. CDR3 in DNA: TGTGCCAGCAGGAGCCTAAACTACGAGCAGTACTTC.

In its sample, this clonotype was seen a few times. The chain has TRBV20-1 and TRBJ1-5; TRBD1 is a possible D gene (5 bases). The CDR3 consists of 14 residues. V was cut by 1 base and J by 4 bases, with 11 bases left in between. The V gene's germline CDR1 is DFQATT and CDR2 SNEGSKA (reference sequence). CDR3 residues: CSARVAGQNQPQHF. The DNA for the CDR3 is TGCAGTGCTAGAGTTGCAGGGCAAAATCAGCCCCAGCATTTT.

The CDR3: CASSLYGTHGYTF. The CDR3 nucleotides are TGTGCCAGCAGTTTATACGGGACCCATGGCTACACCTTC. The chain employs TRBV28 and TRBJ1-2; a weak D match, TRBD1 (5 bases). The germline gives CDR1 MDHEN, CDR2 SYDVKM. The CDR3 extends over 13 amino acids. Trimming pared 1 base from V and 6 bases from J, leaving 9 bases between.

Only a few counts were recorded for this clonotype. The chain couples TRBV7-2 to TRBJ2-1, with a weak D call TRBD2 (5 bases). The germline V and J ends were trimmed by 2 bases and 2 bases, with 10 bases remaining between them. The CDR3 is made up of 15 amino acids. The germline V gene encodes CDR1 SGHTA and CDR2 FQGNSA. The CDR3 here is CASSLTGTTYNEQFF. In DNA form, the CDR3 reads TGTGCCAGCAGCTTAACGGGAACCACCTACAATGAGCAGTTCTTC.

This clonotype has a handful of counts. The chain combines TRBV27 with TRBJ2-2; 14 bases are shared with TRBD2. Germline lookup yields CDR1 MNHEY and CDR2 SMNVEV (reference sequence). The CDR3 has 17 amino acids. Trimming at V came to 4 bases and at J to 6 bases, leaving 7 bases not matched to a gene. The CDR3 coding sequence is TGTGCCAGCAGTTCTACCCCGGGACTAGCGGGAGCCGGGGAGCTGTTTTTT. This gives the protein CASSSTPGLAGAGELFF.

This chain joins TRBV19 and TRBJ1-2; TRBD1 is a possible D gene (5 bases). Trimming took off 3 bases at V and 7 bases at J, with 15 bases between the two ends. This CDR3 spans 14 amino acids. CDR1 LNHDA and CDR2 SQIVND come from the germline V gene (reference sequence). The CDR3 DNA sequence: TGTGCCAGTAGTATTTCTGGGGCGCAAGGTGGCTACACCTTC. It yields the protein CASSISGAQGGYTF.

The V and J genes are TRBV6-5 and TRBJ2-5, with a possible D match to TRBD1 (6 bases). Germline loops: CDR1 MNHEY, CDR2 SVGAGI. CDR3 length equals 15 residues. V was clipped by 4 bases and J by 1 base, with 13 bases between them. CDR3 region: CASSSVRQVQETQYF. The CDR3 DNA sequence: TGTGCCAGCAGTTCTGTAAGACAGGTCCAAGAGACCCAGTACTTC.

This clonotype has a handful of counts. This chain connects TRBV27 to TRBJ1-5; no clear D gene. CDR1 and CDR2 (germline): MNHEY, SMNVEV (reference sequence). The V end lost 3 bases, the J end lost 1 base, and 4 bases lay between the germline ends. The CDR3 totals 13 residues. The CDR3 sequence is CASSFVSNQPQHF. The CDR3 region has the DNA TGTGCCAGCAGTTTTGTGAGCAATCAGCCCCAGCATTTT.

This clonotype was observed a few times. This chain links TRBV19 with TRBJ1-2; TRBD1 matches at 10 bases. V gave up 8 bases and J gave up 6 bases; unmatched junction bases: 12. The CDR3 has 15 amino acids. Germline V CDR1 and CDR2: LNHDA, SQIVND (reference sequence). The DNA of the CDR3 is TGTGCCAGTTCCACGTTGGGGACAGGGGCCGATGGCTACACCTTC. Its translation is CASSTLGTGADGYTF.

The rearrangement links TRBV19 to TRBJ2-6, with D perhaps TRBD1 or TRBD2 (6 bases each). Germline CDR1 LNHDA, CDR2 SQIVND (reference sequence). The V end lost 5 bases, the J end lost 2 bases, and 19 bases lay between the germline ends. CDR3 length: 18 amino acids. CDR3 DNA: TGTGCCAGTAGTTCTCCTAGGGGGGCATCAACTGGGGCCAACGTCCTGACTTTC. This gives the protein CASSSPRGASTGANVLTF.

V and J are TRBV2 and TRBJ1-1; D gene ambiguous. CDR1 SNHLY and CDR2 FYNNEI come from the germline V gene. The CDR3 is 14 amino acids. V shed 0 bases and J shed 2 bases, with 7 bases lying between them. CDR3 coding DNA: TGTGCCAGCAGTGAAGCAGTCTTTAACACTGAAGCTTTCTTT. Residues: CASSEAVFNTEAFF.

CDR3 nucleotide sequence: TGTGCCTGGAGTACGCTAGCGGGAGGGCCGTCCGAGCAGTACTTC. Amino acids: CAWSTLAGGPSEQYF. V gene TRBV30 combines with J gene TRBJ2-7, with 12 positions matching TRBD2. Germline V lookup: CDR1 GTSNPN, CDR2 SVGIG (reference sequence). The V segment lost 2 bases and the J segment 6 bases; nucleotides outside the gene matches: 8. The CDR3 length is 15 residues.

The V and J genes are TRBV19 and TRBJ2-1; 15 bases are a match to TRBD2. Trimming at V came to 5 bases and at J to 6 bases, leaving 2 bases not matched to a gene. The germline V gene encodes CDR1 LNHDA and CDR2 SQIVND (reference sequence). CDR3 length equals 15 residues. CDR3 in DNA: TGTGCCAGTAGTGGGACTAGCGGGAGGACCAATGAGCAGTTCTTC. Encoded protein: CASSGTSGRTNEQFF.

This chain links TRBV6-1 with TRBJ2-1; tentative D call: TRBD1 (5 bases). Germline CDR1 is MNHNS and CDR2 is SASEGT. The CDR3 length is 13 residues. With 6 bases removed from V and 5 bases from J, the gap between germline ends came to 11 bases. CDR3 bases: TGTGCCAGCAGGACGGACAACAACAATGAGCAGTTCTTC. It is translated as CASRTDNNNEQFF.

In its sample, this clonotype was seen a few times. The DNA is left out, because the CDR3 cannot be placed on it with certainty; the CDR3 is given as TCRdb lists it. This sequence joins TRBV7-5 and TRBJ1-6; TRBD1, as called in the table, went unchecked against the DNA. TRBV7-5 is annotated as a pseudogene. The CDR3 totals 17 residues, both ends included. This CDR3 is CISVPEVGTVGNSPLHF.